This T cell receptor (beta chain) is drawn from a study of cytomegalovirus exposure and HLA in healthy donors (dated by TCRdb to 2017 to 2019). About the full investigation: The approximately 710 repertoires of the first cohort and the 120 validation repertoires were produced on the same platform, according to a later analysis. The aim of the study was to test whether cataloging public T cell receptors could identify signatures of past pathogen exposure. A separate validation cohort of about 110 different subjects was used in addition to the approximately 610-subject first cohort. The study combined high-throughput TCR immunosequencing, statistical association of individual TCRs with disease status, and machine learning to predict cytomegalovirus infection status. Results the study describes overall, beyond this receptor: Three of the identified cytomegalovirus-associated TCR beta chains were confirmed in vitro to be specific for cytomegalovirus antigens. A later analysis had no HLA typing for the validation cohort, so co-occurrence there was scored across all 130 or so repertoires. Cytomegalovirus status was reported to be diagnosed by the classifier with high specificity and sensitivity in both the original and validation cohorts. The study gave a list of 150 to 200 TCR beta chains associated with cytomegalovirus. A later analysis found that TCRs clustered in the first cohort also tended to co-occur in the approximately 120 validation repertoires, with more than 90% of cluster scores above 0. While some public TCRs were present in many individuals, most TCR sequences turned up only very rarely across donors. The authors suggested that the approach could potentially be generalized to other disease states and immunological phenotypes.

For CDR1 and CDR2, the germline V gene (reference sequence) lists MNHNY and SVGAGI. Relative to germline, V is 6 bases shorter and J is 5 bases shorter, with 16 bases between their ends. Counted from cysteine to phenylalanine, this CDR3 has 14 amino acids. Here the CDR3 DNA is all that survives: 42 bases in frame from base 1. Library prep was done by the immunoSEQ multiplex PCR assay. Processing in the source paper ran as follows. To diagnose cytomegalovirus status from the catalog of TCR beta chain sequences, a statistical classification framework was built. The table comes from immuneACCESS by way of TCRdb, which keeps in-frame sequences with V and J called. Part of the clones is missing from these tables; in studies checked, under half for an unresolved V gene and the rest for unknown reasons. The D gene and trimming were derived from the DNA, and the V and J assignments and clone size from that table. Here the sample has 130,000 or so clones; about nine tenths occur a single time. The ten largest clones take up about 3.7% of the sample.

For this clone: This clone's antigen is unknown. No much larger clone exists at a distance of one base, and base qualities are not known.

The donors were included in the validation cohort of 120 subjects, a group kept apart from the approximately 700-subject first cohort. The chain employs TRBV6-6 and TRBJ1-2; 6 matching bases give a weak D call of TRBD1. This sequence originates from a man aged 25-40 years in good health and CMV-seronegative. Sequencing used PBMCs. The DNA sequence follows: TGTGCCAGCAGCTTTCAGACAGGACCGTATGGCTACACCTTC. This codes for CASSFQTGPYGYTF.